The clone carrying this T cell receptor beta chain was recorded only once. Its antigen is unidentified. Reverse transcription used roughly 0.45 to 1 ug RNA and random hexamers. Multiplex immunoSEQ PCR targeted 54 Vbeta and 13 Jbeta TCR beta segments. One entry per CDR3 protein, called by TCRdb with MiXCR from the immunoSEQ multiplex PCR reads. This sample has around 200,000 distinct CDR3 sequences, with around 94% found just once. The germline V gene has CDR1 MDHEN and CDR2 SYDVKM. This CDR3 contains 14 residues. Trimming removed 6 bases from V and 4 bases from J; junction bases left unmatched: 9. Sequencing of TCR beta was performed on blood CD8+ and CD4+ T cells. The record originates from a study of CD8 T cells in Susac syndrome. General study results and limits: Expansion of clones was not seen in the CD4+ T cell repertoires of Susac syndrome.

The sequencing sample was made of CD4+ T cells from PBMCs. This sequence was found in a human donor with Susac syndrome. The chain has TRBV28 and TRBJ2-7; 7 nucleotides align to TRBD2. This CDR3 is CASSVGLAVYEQYF. DNA of the CDR3: TGTGCCAGCAGCGTCGGGCTAGCGGTATACGAGCAGTACTTC.